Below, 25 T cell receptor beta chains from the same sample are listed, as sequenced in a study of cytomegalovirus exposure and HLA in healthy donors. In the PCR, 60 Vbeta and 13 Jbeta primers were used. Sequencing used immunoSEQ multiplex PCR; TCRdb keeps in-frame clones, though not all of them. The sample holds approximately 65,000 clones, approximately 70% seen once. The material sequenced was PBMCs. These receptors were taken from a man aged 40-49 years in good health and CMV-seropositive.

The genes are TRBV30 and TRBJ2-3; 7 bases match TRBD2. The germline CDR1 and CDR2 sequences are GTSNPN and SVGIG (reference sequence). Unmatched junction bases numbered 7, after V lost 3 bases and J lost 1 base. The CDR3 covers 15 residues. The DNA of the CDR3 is TGTGCCTGGAGCCCGGGACTAAGCGGCACAGATACGCAGTATTTT. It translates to CAWSPGLSGTDTQYF.

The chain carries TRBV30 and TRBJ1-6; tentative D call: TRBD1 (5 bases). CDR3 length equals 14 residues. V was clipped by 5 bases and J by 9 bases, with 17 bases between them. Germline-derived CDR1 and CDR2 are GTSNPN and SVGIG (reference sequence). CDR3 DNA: TGTGCCTGGGACCTGGGGCGGGAAGGTTCACCCCTCCACTTT. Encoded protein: CAWDLGREGSPLHF.

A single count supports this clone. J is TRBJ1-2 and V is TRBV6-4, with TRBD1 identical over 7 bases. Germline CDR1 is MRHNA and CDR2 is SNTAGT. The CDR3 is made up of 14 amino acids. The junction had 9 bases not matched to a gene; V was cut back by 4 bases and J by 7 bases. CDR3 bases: TGTGCCAGCAGTGGGCGACAGGGAAATATTGGCTACACCTTC. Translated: CASSGRQGNIGYTF.

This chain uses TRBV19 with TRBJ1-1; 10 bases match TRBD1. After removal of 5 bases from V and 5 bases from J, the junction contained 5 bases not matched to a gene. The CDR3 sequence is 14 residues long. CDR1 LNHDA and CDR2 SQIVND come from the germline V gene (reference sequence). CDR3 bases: TGTGCCAGTAGTCCGGACAGGGGGAAGACTGAAGCTTTCTTT. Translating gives CASSPDRGKTEAFF.

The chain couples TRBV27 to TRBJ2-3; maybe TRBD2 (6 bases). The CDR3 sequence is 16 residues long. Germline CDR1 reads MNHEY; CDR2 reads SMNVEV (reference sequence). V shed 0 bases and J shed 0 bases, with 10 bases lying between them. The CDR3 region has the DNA TGTGCCAGCAGTTTATCTATCGGAGGGAGCACAGATACGCAGTATTTT. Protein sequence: CASSLSIGGSTDTQYF.

The CDR3 bases are TGTGCCAGCAGCTTACGGCCCGGGACAGGGGGTTACGAGCAGTACTTC. Translating it yields CASSLRPGTGGYEQYF. V and J are TRBV7-8 and TRBJ2-7; 11 nucleotides agree with TRBD1. Germline trimming cut 2 bases from V and 4 bases from J; bases unmatched to any gene: 7. Germline loops: CDR1 SGHVS, CDR2 FQNEAQ. This CDR3 has 16 amino acids.

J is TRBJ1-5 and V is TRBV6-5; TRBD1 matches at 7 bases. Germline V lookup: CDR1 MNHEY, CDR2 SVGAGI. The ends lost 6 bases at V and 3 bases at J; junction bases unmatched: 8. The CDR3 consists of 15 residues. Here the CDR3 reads CASRQYRGDNQPQHF. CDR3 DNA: TGTGCCAGCAGGCAATACAGGGGAGACAATCAGCCCCAGCATTTT.

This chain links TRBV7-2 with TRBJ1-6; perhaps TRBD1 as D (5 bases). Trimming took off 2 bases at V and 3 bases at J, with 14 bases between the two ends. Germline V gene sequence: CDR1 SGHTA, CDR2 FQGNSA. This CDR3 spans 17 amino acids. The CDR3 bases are TGTGCCAGCAGCTTATCTGGGGGGGAGGTCTATAATTCACCCCTCCACTTT. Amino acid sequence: CASSLSGGEVYNSPLHF.

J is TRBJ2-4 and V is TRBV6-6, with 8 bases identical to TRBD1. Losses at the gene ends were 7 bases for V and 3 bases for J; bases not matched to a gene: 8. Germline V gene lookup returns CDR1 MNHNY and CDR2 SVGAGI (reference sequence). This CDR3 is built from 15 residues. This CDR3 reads CASNTGGLDKNIQYF. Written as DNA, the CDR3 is TGTGCCAGCAACACAGGGGGATTAGACAAAAACATTCAGTACTTC.

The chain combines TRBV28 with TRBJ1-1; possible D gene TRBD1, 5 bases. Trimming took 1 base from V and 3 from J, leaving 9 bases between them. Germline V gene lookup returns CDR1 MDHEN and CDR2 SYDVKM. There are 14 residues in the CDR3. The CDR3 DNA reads TGTGCCAGCAGTTTATTTGACAGCCACACTGAAGCTTTCTTT. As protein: CASSLFDSHTEAFF.

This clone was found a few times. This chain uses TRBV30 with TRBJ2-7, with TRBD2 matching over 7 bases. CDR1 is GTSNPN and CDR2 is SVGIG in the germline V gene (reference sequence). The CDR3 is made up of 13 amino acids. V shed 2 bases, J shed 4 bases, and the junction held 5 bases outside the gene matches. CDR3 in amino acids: CAWSSGGGYEQYF. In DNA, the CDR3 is TGTGCCTGGAGTTCGGGGGGAGGGTACGAGCAGTACTTC.

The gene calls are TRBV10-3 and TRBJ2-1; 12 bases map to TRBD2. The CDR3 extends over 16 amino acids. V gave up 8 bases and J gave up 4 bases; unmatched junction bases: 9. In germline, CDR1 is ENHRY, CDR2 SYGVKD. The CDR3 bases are TGTGCCATCCATAGTGGACTAGCGGGATCTTACAATGAGCAGTTCTTC. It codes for CAIHSGLAGSYNEQFF.

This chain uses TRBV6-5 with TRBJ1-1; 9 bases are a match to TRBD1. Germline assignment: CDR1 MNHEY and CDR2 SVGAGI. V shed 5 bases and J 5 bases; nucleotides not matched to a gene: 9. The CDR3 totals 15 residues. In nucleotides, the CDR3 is TGTGCCAGCAGTACCCGGGACAGGGTAGGGACTGAAGCTTTCTTT. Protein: CASSTRDRVGTEAFF.

The CDR3 DNA is TGTGCCAGCAGCTTACAGGGGCACCAAGAGACCCAGTACTTC. It encodes CASSLQGHQETQYF. The rearrangement links TRBV6-5 to TRBJ2-5, with TRBD1 matching over 7 bases. The germline V gene has CDR1 MNHEY and CDR2 SVGAGI. The V gene end was trimmed by 6 bases and the J gene end by 0 bases; junction bases not matched to a gene: 4. The CDR3 consists of 14 residues.

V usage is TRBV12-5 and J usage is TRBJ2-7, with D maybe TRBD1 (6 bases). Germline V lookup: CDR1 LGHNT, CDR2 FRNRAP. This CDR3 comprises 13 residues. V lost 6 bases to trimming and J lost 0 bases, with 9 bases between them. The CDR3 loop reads CASGWTDSYEQYF. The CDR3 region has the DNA TGTGCTAGTGGCTGGACAGACTCCTACGAGCAGTACTTC.

The CDR3 reads CASSRSGTGAIDSPLHF. The DNA of the CDR3 is TGTGCCAGTAGTAGGTCCGGGACAGGGGCTATTGATTCACCCCTCCACTTT. This chain uses TRBV19 with TRBJ1-6; 10 bases map to TRBD1. CDR3 length equals 17 residues. Germline V gene lookup returns CDR1 LNHDA and CDR2 SQIVND (reference sequence). The V segment lost 4 bases and the J segment 8 bases; nucleotides outside the gene matches: 11.

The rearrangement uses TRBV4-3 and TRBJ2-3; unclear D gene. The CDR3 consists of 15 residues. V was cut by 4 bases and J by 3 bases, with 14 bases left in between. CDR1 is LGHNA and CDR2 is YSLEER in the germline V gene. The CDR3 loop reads CASSRSRGRTDTQYF. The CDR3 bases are TGCGCCAGCAGCCGGAGTAGAGGAAGGACAGATACGCAGTATTTT.

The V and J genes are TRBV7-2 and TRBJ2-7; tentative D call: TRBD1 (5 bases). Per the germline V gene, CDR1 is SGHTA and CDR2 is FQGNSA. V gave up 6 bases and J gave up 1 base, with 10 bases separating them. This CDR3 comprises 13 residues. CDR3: CASSLQESYEQYF. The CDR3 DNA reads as TGTGCCAGCAGTTTACAGGAATCCTACGAGCAGTACTTC. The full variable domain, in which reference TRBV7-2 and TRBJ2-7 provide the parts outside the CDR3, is GAGVSQSPSNKVTEKGKDVELRCDPISGHTALYWYRQSLGQGLEFLIYFQGNSAPDKSGLPSDRFSAERTGGSVSTLTIQRTQQEDSAVYLCASSLQESYEQYFGPGTRLTVT.

The CDR3 nucleotides are TGCGCCAGCAGGAGAGGAAGCAATGAGCAGTTCTTC. It is translated as CASRRGSNEQFF. The rearrangement links TRBV5-1 to TRBJ2-1; D is unresolved. Trimming pared 5 bases from V and 6 bases from J, leaving 9 bases between. This CDR3 is built from 12 residues. Germline-derived CDR1 and CDR2 are SGHRS and YFSETQ.

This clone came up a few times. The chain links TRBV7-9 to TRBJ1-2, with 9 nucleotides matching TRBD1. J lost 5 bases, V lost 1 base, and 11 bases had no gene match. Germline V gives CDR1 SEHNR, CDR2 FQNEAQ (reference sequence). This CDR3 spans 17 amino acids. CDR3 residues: CASSLDAGQGNWYGYTF. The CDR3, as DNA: TGTGCCAGCAGCTTAGATGCTGGACAGGGGAATTGGTATGGCTACACCTTC.

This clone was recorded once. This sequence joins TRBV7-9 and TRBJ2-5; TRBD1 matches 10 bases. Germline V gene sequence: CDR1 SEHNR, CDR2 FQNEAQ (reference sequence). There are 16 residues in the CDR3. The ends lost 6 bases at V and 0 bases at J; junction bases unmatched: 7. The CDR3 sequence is CASSTGTGAYQETQYF. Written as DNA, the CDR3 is TGTGCCAGCAGTACCGGGACAGGGGCTTACCAAGAGACCCAGTACTTC. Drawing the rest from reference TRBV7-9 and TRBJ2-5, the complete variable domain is DTGVSQNPRHKITKRGQNVTFRCDPISEHNRLYWYRQTLGQGPEFLTYFQNEAQLEKSRLLSDRFSAERPKGSFSTLEIQRTEQGDSAMYLCASSTGTGAYQETQYFGPGTRLLVL.

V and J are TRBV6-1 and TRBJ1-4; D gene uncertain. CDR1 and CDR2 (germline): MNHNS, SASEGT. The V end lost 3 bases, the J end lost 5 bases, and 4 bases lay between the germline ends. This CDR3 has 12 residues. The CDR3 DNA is TGTGCCAGCAGTGACCAAAATGAAAAACTGTTTTTT. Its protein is CASSDQNEKLFF.

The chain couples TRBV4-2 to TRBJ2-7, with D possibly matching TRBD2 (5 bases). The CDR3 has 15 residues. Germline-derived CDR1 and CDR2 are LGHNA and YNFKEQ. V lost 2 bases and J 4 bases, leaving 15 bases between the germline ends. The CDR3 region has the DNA TGTGCCAGCAGCCAACCCACGGGGTTGGAGTACGAGCAGTACTTC. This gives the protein CASSQPTGLEYEQYF.

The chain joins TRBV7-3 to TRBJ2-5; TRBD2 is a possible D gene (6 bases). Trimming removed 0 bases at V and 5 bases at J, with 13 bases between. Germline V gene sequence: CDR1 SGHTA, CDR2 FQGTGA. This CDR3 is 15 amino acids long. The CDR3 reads CASSLTGGLAETQYF. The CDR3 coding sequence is TGTGCCAGCAGCTTAACCGGGGGTCTAGCGGAGACCCAGTACTTC.

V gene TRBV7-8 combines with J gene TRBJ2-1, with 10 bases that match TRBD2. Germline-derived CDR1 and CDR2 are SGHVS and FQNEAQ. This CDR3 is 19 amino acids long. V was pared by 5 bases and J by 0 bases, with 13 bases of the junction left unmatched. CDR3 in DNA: TGTGCCAGCAGCGCCCGATTTAGTAGCGGGAGGAGCTCCTACAATGAGCAGTTCTTC. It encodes CASSARFSSGRSSYNEQFF.